This entry describes one T cell receptor (beta chain). The target antigen is unknown. This sample was included in a study of shared clonotypes between healthy human individuals. Overall study results and limits: Several donors had about 5% of their naive CD4 clonotypes in common.

Using immunoSEQ multiplex PCR, the repertoire was profiled, and TCRdb retains in-frame clones only, with some absent. The sample holds 1,500,000 or so clones; approximately 98.5% are singletons and the top ten take roughly 0.36%. Germline V gives CDR1 SGHAT, CDR2 FQNNGV. V shed 3 bases, J shed 9 bases, and the junction held 8 bases outside the gene matches. The CDR3 loop spans 16 amino acids. Sequencing used naive CD4+ T cells sorted from blood. This sample's subset: CD45RA+ positively selected. V usage is TRBV11-2 and J usage is TRBJ2-1; 13 bases fit TRBD2. This receptor was identified in a young man in good health. This CDR3 reads CASSLTPGLAGREQFF. The CDR3 DNA follows: TGTGCCAGCAGCTTGACCCCGGGACTAGCGGGACGTGAGCAGTTCTTC.